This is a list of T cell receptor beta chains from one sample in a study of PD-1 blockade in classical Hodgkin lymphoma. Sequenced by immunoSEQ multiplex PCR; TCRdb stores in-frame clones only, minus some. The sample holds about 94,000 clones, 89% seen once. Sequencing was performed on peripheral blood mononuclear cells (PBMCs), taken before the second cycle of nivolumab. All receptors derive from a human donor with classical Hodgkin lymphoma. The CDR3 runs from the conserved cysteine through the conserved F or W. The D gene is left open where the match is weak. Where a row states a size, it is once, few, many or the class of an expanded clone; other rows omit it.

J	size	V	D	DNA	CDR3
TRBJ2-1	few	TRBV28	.	TGTGCCAGCAGTCCCCTTAGGTGGGAGCAGTTCTTC	CASSPLRWEQFF
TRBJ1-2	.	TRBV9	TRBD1	TGTGCCAGCAGCGTAGGGGCAGGGGGAATGTTTGGCTACACCTTC	CASSVGAGGMFGYTF
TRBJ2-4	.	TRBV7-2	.	TGTGCCAGCAGCCCCAGGAACACGGGATTGGGAAACATTCAGTACTTC	CASSPRNTGLGNIQYF
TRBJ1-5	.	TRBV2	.	TGTGCCAGCAGTGCTTGGGGTGACAATCAGCCCCAGCATTTT	CASSAWGDNQPQHF
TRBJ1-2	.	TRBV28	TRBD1	TGTGCCAGCAGGGTCCAATCGACAGGGGTCTATGGCTACACCTTC	CASRVQSTGVYGYTF
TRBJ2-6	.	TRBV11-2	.	TGTGCCAGCAGCTTAGGTGGGGCCAACGTCCTGACTTTC	CASSLGGANVLTF
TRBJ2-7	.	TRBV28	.	TGTGCCAGCAGTTTTTTCCGTGATCCCGGCTACGAGCAGTACTTC	CASSFFRDPGYEQYF
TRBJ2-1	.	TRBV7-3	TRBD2	TGTGCCAGCAGCTTAACTCGCGGGAGGTCCTACAATGAGCAGTTCTTC	CASSLTRGRSYNEQFF
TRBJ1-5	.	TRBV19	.	TGTGCCAGTAGTATTCAGGGATTAGAACAGCCCCAGCATTTT	CASSIQGLEQPQHF
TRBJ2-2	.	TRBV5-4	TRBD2	TGTGCCAGCAGCCCCCGGCTAGCGGGTTCGAACACCGGGGAGCTGTTTTTT	CASSPRLAGSNTGELFF
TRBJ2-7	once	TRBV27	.	TGTGCCAGCAGTTTATCCTCGGGGGCTTACGAGCAGTACTTC	CASSLSSGAYEQYF
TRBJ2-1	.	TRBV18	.	TGTGCCAGCTCACCACCCGCAGGGAACCAAAACAATGAGCAGTTCTTC	CASSPPAGNQNNEQFF
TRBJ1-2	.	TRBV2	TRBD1	TGTGCCAGCAGTCACGGGACAGCGAACTATGGCTACACCTTC	CASSHGTANYGYTF
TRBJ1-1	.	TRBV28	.	TGTGCCAGCAGTTTACGTCAATCTGAAGCTTTCTTT	CASSLRQSEAFF
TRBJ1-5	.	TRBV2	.	TGTGCCAGCAGCTGGACAGCAATCGAGCCCCAGCATTTT	CASSWTAIEPQHF
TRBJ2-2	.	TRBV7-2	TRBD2	TGTGCCAGCAGCTTAGTGGCTAGCGGGAGTACCGGGGAGCTGTTTTTT	CASSLVASGSTGELFF
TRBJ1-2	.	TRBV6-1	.	TGTGCCAGCAAGGATCAGATGAATTCTAACTATGGCTACACCTTC	CASKDQMNSNYGYTF
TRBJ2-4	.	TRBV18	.	TGTGCCAGCTCACCAGTGGCTAGCTTCGACATTCAGTACTTC	CASSPVASFDIQYF
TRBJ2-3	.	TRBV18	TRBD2	TGTGCCAGCTCACCAGTAGCGGGAGTAACAGATACGCAGTATTTT	CASSPVAGVTDTQYF
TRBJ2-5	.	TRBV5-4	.	TGTGCCAGCAGCCGTACCGCCGGGGCCCAAGAGACCCAGTACTTC	CASSRTAGAQETQYF
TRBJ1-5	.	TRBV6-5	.	TGTGCCAGCAGTTACTCCTCGGGTCAGCCCCAGCATTTT	CASSYSSGQPQHF
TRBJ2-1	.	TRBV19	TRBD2	TGTGCCAGTAGTATTCCGGGGGGCTACAATGAGCAGTTCTTC	CASSIPGGYNEQFF
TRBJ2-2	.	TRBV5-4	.	TGTGCCAGCAGCCTAGGGATTAGTTTCACCGGGGAGCTGTTTTTT	CASSLGISFTGELFF
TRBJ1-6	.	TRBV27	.	TGTGCCAGCAGTTTAAAGTGGATTTTAAATTCACCCCTCCACTTT	CASSLKWILNSPLHF
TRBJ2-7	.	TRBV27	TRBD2	TGTGCCAGCAGTTTACAGGGGGGACTAGCGGTCTACGAGCAGTACTTC	CASSLQGGLAVYEQYF
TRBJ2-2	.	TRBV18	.	TGTGCCAGCTCACCGTCGGGATACGGGGAGCTGTTTTTT	CASSPSGYGELFF
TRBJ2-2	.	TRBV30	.	TGTGCCTCCCGCGTAGTTTTGGGAAGTCCCGGGGAGCTGTTTTTT	CASRVVLGSPGELFF
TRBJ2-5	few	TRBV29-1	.	TGCAGCGTCGAGGGGGATGAGACCCAGTACTTC	CSVEGDETQYF
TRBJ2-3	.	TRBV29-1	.	TGCAGCGTTGTGGGACGCCTCACAGATACGCAGTATTTT	CSVVGRLTDTQYF
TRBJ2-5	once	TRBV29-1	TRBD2	TGCAGCGTTGAAGGCCTTAGCGGGAGGGCCAAAGAGACCCAGTACTTC	CSVEGLSGRAKETQYF
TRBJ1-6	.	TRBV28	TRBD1	TGTGCCAGCAGTCTAGCGACAGGGGATTCACCCCTCCACTTT	CASSLATGDSPLHF